One sample yielded the 26 T cell receptor beta chains listed below, sequenced in a study of T cell clonotyping in hematopoietic cell transplantation. The table came from immunoSEQ multiplex PCR; TCRdb's copy has only in-frame clones and leaves some out. Of about 19,000 clones detected, 70% to 80% appear once; the ten largest clones hold 17%. Time point reported: recipient sample about 28 days before transplant, after cytoreduction. Specimen: peripheral blood mononuclear cells, collected before stem cell transplant. These receptors were obtained from a man aged 60 to 69 with acute myeloid leukemia. Some clones in this sample may be carry-over from other donors' samples.

The chain recombines TRBV25-1 with TRBJ1-4; 7 nucleotides agree with TRBD1. The trim removed 2 bases at V and 5 bases at J, leaving 8 bases unmatched. Per germline, CDR1 MGHDK and CDR2 SYGVNS. This CDR3 contains 16 residues. The CDR3 region has the DNA TGTGCCAGCAGTGAAGGAGGGGGACAGTTGAATGAAAAACTGTTTTTT. Encoded protein: CASSEGGGQLNEKLFF.

This chain uses TRBV4-3 with TRBJ2-3, with 9 bases aligning to TRBD1. The CDR3 loop spans 16 amino acids. Germline assignment: CDR1 LGHNA and CDR2 YSLEER. V shed 0 bases, J shed 1 base, and the junction held 2 bases outside the gene matches. The chain's CDR3 is CASSQDRDRGTDTQYF. DNA of the CDR3: TGCGCCAGCAGCCAAGATAGGGACAGGGGCACAGATACGCAGTATTTT.

The chain joins TRBV30 to TRBJ2-7, with D maybe TRBD2 (7 bases). The CDR3 runs 15 residues. CDR1 is GTSNPN, CDR2 SVGIG, per germline (reference sequence). V shed 3 bases and J shed 4 bases, with 19 bases lying between them. The CDR3 loop is CAWRPGEGVGYEQYF. In nucleotides, the CDR3 is TGTGCCTGGAGGCCCGGGGAGGGGGTAGGATACGAGCAGTACTTC.

The genes are TRBV6-5 and TRBJ2-7; D perhaps matches TRBD1 (6 bases). The CDR3 is 14 amino acids. V shed 8 bases and J shed 0 bases, with 14 bases lying between them. The germline CDR1 and CDR2 sequences are MNHEY and SVGAGI. For the CDR3, the DNA is TGTGCCAGCGGGGGCAGCCCGAGCTCCTACGAGCAGTACTTC. Its protein is CASGGSPSSYEQYF.

The rearrangement links TRBV18 to TRBJ2-3; TRBD1 aligns across 7 bases. Germline assignment: CDR1 KGHSH and CDR2 LQKENI. V shed 0 bases, J shed 14 bases, and the junction held 8 bases outside the gene matches. CDR3 length: 13 residues. CDR3 sequence: CASSPPQGVSPYF. The CDR3 DNA sequence: TGTGCCAGCTCACCACCGCAGGGGGTATCTCCGTATTTT. The full variable domain, rest sourced from reference TRBV18 and TRBJ2-3, is NAGVMQNPRHLVRRRGQEARLRCSPMKGHSHVYWYRQLPEEGLKFMVYLQKENIIDESGMPKERFSAEFPKEGPSILRIQQVVRGDSAAYFCASSPPQGVSPYFGPGTRLTVL.

This clone was found once. V gene TRBV7-6 combines with J gene TRBJ1-3; D is unresolved. Germline assignment: CDR1 SGHVS and CDR2 FNYEAQ. Trimming removed 6 bases from V and 0 bases from J, with 12 bases in between. The CDR3 runs to 15 residues. Written as DNA, the CDR3 is TGTGCCAGCAGTCTCGGATACGGCTCTGGAAACACCATATATTTT. Translation: CASSLGYGSGNTIYF. The whole variable domain, filled in from reference TRBV7-6 and TRBJ1-3, reads GAGVSQSPRYKVTKRGQDVALRCDPISGHVSLYWYRQALGQGPEFLTYFNYEAQQDKSGLPNDRFSAERPEGSISTLTIQRTEQRDSAMYRCASSLGYGSGNTIYFGEGSWLTVV.

The CDR3, as DNA: TGTGCCAGCAGCTTAGTAGGTACCCAGTACTTC. Protein sequence: CASSLVGTQYF. The V gene is TRBV11-3, the J gene TRBJ2-5; D is ambiguous. The CDR3 covers 11 residues. Germline V gives CDR1 SGHNT, CDR2 YENEEA. The germline V and J ends were trimmed by 1 base and 8 bases, with 5 bases remaining between them. The full variable domain, its missing parts supplied by reference TRBV11-3 and TRBJ2-5, is EAGVVQSPRYKIIEKKQPVAFWCNPISGHNTLYWYLQNLGQGPELLIRYENEEAVDDSQLPKDRFSAERLKGVDSTLKIQPAELGDSAVYLCASSLVGTQYFGPGTRLLVL.

The chain couples TRBV6-5 to TRBJ1-2; D not resolved. Germline CDR1 MNHEY, CDR2 SVGAGI. V was clipped by 2 bases and J by 0 bases, with 10 bases between them. The CDR3 covers 15 residues. CDR3 amino acids: CASSYEDSANYGYTF. The CDR3 bases are TGTGCCAGCAGTTACGAAGACTCCGCTAACTATGGCTACACCTTC.

The chain is built from TRBV19 and TRBJ1-2, with 8 bases matching TRBD1. Germline assignment: CDR1 LNHDA and CDR2 SQIVND (reference sequence). J lost 6 bases, V lost 6 bases, and 15 bases had no gene match. The CDR3 spans 16 residues. The CDR3 bases are TGTGCCAGTAGGAACTACGCACAGGGGGTAAAGGATGGCTACACCTTC. Protein: CASRNYAQGVKDGYTF.

The table lists this clone with a count of one. This chain links TRBV6-5 with TRBJ2-3; 8 nucleotides match TRBD2. The CDR3 sequence is 15 residues long. V gave up 2 bases and J gave up 2 bases; unmatched junction bases: 3. CDR1 and CDR2 (germline): MNHEY, SVGAGI. The CDR3 reads CASSYGGGNTDTQYF. CDR3 bases: TGTGCCAGCAGTTACGGCGGGGGGAACACAGATACGCAGTATTTT.

A single count supports this clone. This sequence joins TRBV4-1 and TRBJ1-1; D is undetermined. Germline CDR1 reads MGHRA; CDR2 reads YSYEKL. The CDR3 covers 16 residues. V gave up 0 bases and J gave up 1 base, with 12 bases separating them. The CDR3 loop is CASSQDRGYANTEAFF. The CDR3 DNA reads as TGCGCCAGCAGCCAAGATAGAGGTTACGCGAACACTGAAGCTTTCTTT.

This clone was counted a single time. V gene TRBV27 combines with J gene TRBJ2-3, with 9 bases matching TRBD2. Trimming at V came to 2 bases and at J to 11 bases, leaving 17 bases not matched to a gene. CDR3 length equals 17 residues. Germline V CDR1 and CDR2: MNHEY, SMNVEV (reference sequence). CDR3 bases: TGTGCCAGCAGTTTAGAGTTTTCGGTAGCGGGGGTTCGGATGCAGTATTTT. Its protein product is CASSLEFSVAGVRMQYF.

V gene TRBV15 combines with J gene TRBJ1-5; 9 nucleotides agree with TRBD1. V lost 4 bases to trimming and J lost 1 base; unmatched junction nucleotides: 5. The germline V gene has CDR1 LNHNV and CDR2 YYDKDF (reference sequence). CDR3 length equals 16 residues. Here the CDR3 reads CATSKHRGQSNQPQHF. The CDR3 coding sequence is TGTGCCACCAGCAAGCACAGGGGGCAGAGCAATCAGCCCCAGCATTTT.

To note about this clone: Relative to the germline gene, one junction end is altered; a read error may explain this. This chain joins TRBV7-7 and TRBJ2-5, with D unclear. The CDR3 contains 13 residues. CDR1 and CDR2 from the germline V gene are SSHAT and FNYEAQ (reference sequence). The CDR3 sequence is CASSLAQKETQYF. In DNA form, the CDR3 reads TGTGCTAGCAGCTTAGCTCAGAAAGAGACCCAGTACTTC.

As concerns this clone: The junction departs from germline at one end; a sequencing error may be responsible. The genes are TRBV11-2 and TRBJ1-2; TRBD1 agrees at 8 bases. CDR1 and CDR2 (germline): SGHAT, FQNNGV. The CDR3 is 13 amino acids. The CDR3 here is CASSHRGDYGYTF. CDR3 DNA sequence: TGCGCCAGCAGTCACAGGGGGGACTATGGCTACACCTTC.

This chain uses TRBV6-6 with TRBJ1-5; TRBD1 might be the D (5 bases). CDR1 and CDR2 (germline): MNHNY, SVGAGI (reference sequence). The CDR3 totals 15 residues. Trimming took off 2 bases at V and 6 bases at J, with 14 bases between the two ends. The CDR3 here is CASSYGGGNGQPQHF. Here the CDR3 DNA reads TGTGCCAGCAGTTACGGGGGAGGGAACGGTCAGCCCCAGCATTTT.

The chain has TRBV7-3 and TRBJ2-7; TRBD2 matches 7 bases. This CDR3 is built from 15 residues. V lost 2 bases to trimming and J lost 2 bases; unmatched junction nucleotides: 6. Germline CDR1 SGHTA, CDR2 FQGTGA. The CDR3 bases are TGTGCCAGCAGCTTAGGGGGGACTAACACCTACGAGCAGTACTTC. It codes for CASSLGGTNTYEQYF.

The sample holds a few counts of this clone. The chain links TRBV6-5 to TRBJ1-5; D is uncertain. The V end lost 2 bases, the J end lost 5 bases, and 7 bases lay between the germline ends. CDR3 length: 13 residues. Looked up from germline, CDR1 is MNHEY and CDR2 is SVGAGI. CDR3 amino acids: CASSYKGDQPQHF. The CDR3 DNA follows: TGTGCCAGCAGTTACAAGGGAGATCAGCCCCAGCATTTT.

This clone was observed a handful of times. The V gene is TRBV11-3, the J gene TRBJ2-5; 7 bases are shared with TRBD2. Germline-derived CDR1 and CDR2 are SGHNT and YENEEA. The CDR3 totals 15 residues. With 1 base clipped from V and 2 bases from J, the junction kept 4 bases outside the gene matches. The CDR3 coding sequence is TGTGCCAGCAGCTTAGGCGGGAGCAGTCAAGAGACCCAGTACTTC. This encodes CASSLGGSSQETQYF.

Written as DNA, the CDR3 is TGTGCTAGTGGTTTGGTAAGGGGCCCCTACGAGCAGTACTTC. It specifies CASGLVRGPYEQYF. V and J are TRBV12-5 and TRBJ2-7; a possible D gene is TRBD1 (5 bases). Trimming removed 0 bases from V and 2 bases from J, with 8 bases in between. The CDR3 has 14 residues. Germline V lookup: CDR1 LGHNT, CDR2 FRNRAP.

The chain couples TRBV6-6 to TRBJ1-1; TRBD1 agrees at 9 bases. The CDR3 has 15 residues. Germline V gives CDR1 MNHNY, CDR2 SVGAGI (reference sequence). J gave up 5 bases and V 6 bases, and 10 bases lay outside the gene matches. This CDR3 is CASRDSTGGVTEAFF. The CDR3 coding sequence is TGTGCCAGCAGGGACTCGACAGGGGGAGTAACTGAAGCTTTCTTT.

The chain links TRBV2 to TRBJ1-2, with D hard to call. Trimming removed 3 bases from V and 3 bases from J, with 11 bases in between. The length of the CDR3 is 14 residues. Looked up from germline, CDR1 is SNHLY and CDR2 is FYNNEI. CDR3 in amino acids: CASSDGTDYYGYTF. CDR3 DNA sequence: TGTGCCAGCAGTGATGGTACGGACTACTATGGCTACACCTTC. Full variable domain (outside the CDR3, taken from reference TRBV2 and TRBJ1-2): EPEVTQTPSHQVTQMGQEVILRCVPISNHLYFYWYRQILGQKVEFLVSFYNNEISEKSEIFDDQFSVERPDGSNFTLKIRSTKLEDSAMYFCASSDGTDYYGYTFGSGTRLTVV.

V usage is TRBV7-9 and J usage is TRBJ1-6, with TRBD1 identical over 11 bases. This CDR3 comprises 16 residues. Germline CDR1 and CDR2: SEHNR and FQNEAQ (reference sequence). The J segment lost 8 bases and the V segment lost 7 bases, leaving 10 bases of the junction unmatched. In DNA form, the CDR3 reads TGTGCCAGCATAGGACAGGGGGCATCCCTCGATTCACCCCTCCACTTT. Translation gives CASIGQGASLDSPLHF.

The V and J genes are TRBV4-2 and TRBJ1-2; D may be TRBD1 (6 bases). This CDR3 spans 15 amino acids. Trimming removed 3 bases from V and 3 bases from J, with 14 bases in between. Germline V gene data show CDR1 as LGHNA and CDR2 as YNFKEQ. CDR3 nucleotide sequence: TGTGCCAGCAGCCACGTCGAGGGGGGGGACTATGGCTACACCTTC. It specifies CASSHVEGGDYGYTF.

The CDR3 DNA reads as TGCAGCGTTAATATCGGTCAATATGGGGATACGCAGTATTTT. It specifies CSVNIGQYGDTQYF. The chain joins TRBV29-1 to TRBJ2-3; D unresolved. This CDR3 contains 14 residues. Per the germline V gene, CDR1 is SQVTM and CDR2 is ANQGSEA. V lost 5 bases and J 6 bases, leaving 18 bases between the germline ends.

V usage is TRBV28 and J usage is TRBJ2-1; tentatively, D is TRBD1 (5 bases). Germline V gene sequence: CDR1 MDHEN, CDR2 SYDVKM. The V end lost 7 bases, the J end lost 9 bases, and 16 bases lay between the germline ends. This CDR3 region has 13 residues. The CDR3 region has the DNA TGTGCCAGCAAGGACATCGGCCAAGGTGAGCAGTTCTTC. Translation gives CASKDIGQGEQFF.